This TCR beta chain was sequenced during a study of blood T cell repertoires in COVID-19 (dated by TCRdb to 2020 to 2022). Broadly, across the study: Samples covering the acute and convalescent phases of COVID-19 were provided by collaborators in the United States, Italy and Spain. HLA class I and class II types, where available, came from metadata supplied by the sample provider rather than from assay-based typing. Nearly every sample came with metadata listing a de-identified subject ID, COVID-19 status, age in years and sex. The prospective study material was composed of cDNA or gDNA derived from T cells, B-cell-depleted T cells, or PBMCs. The repertoires were made available in a free public database intended to serve as a resource for research on the immune response to SARS-CoV-2. Samples were obtained from the ongoing ImmuneRACE study (first 160 participants) and from about 1,300 subjects provided by 6 global collaborators. The dataset comprised deeply sampled blood TCRbeta repertoires from subjects exposed to, actively infected with, or recovered from COVID-19.

TCRbeta CDR3 regions were amplified from genomic DNA by means of the immunoSEQ Assay, a bias-controlled multiplex PCR. On the study's bioinformatics: Nucleated cell counts per sample were estimated from amplification of reference gene primers within the assay. Sequence reads were collapsed and filtered to measure the absolute abundance of every unique TCRbeta CDR3 rearrangement. For each sample, productive Simpson clonality was calculated by taking the square root of Simpson's diversity index across productive rearrangements. Sourced from immuneACCESS, this table was stored by TCRdb with only in-frame sequences that have V and J called. A share of the clones is absent; for the studies checked, an unresolved V gene accounts for under half, and the remainder has no known explanation. For V, J and clone size, that table is used; D and trimming come from the DNA. This sample gives approximately 76,000 clones in total; about 68% of them show up just once. The top ten clonotypes cover 35% of the sample.

Whole blood was collected in K2EDTA tubes by collaborating institutions according to the institutions' own protocols. For TCRbeta analysis, collaborators shipped samples as frozen whole blood, isolated PBMCs, or DNA extracted from either of those sample types. In regard to this clone: No cognate antigen has been identified for it. Per-base qualities were not stored, and no clone one base away is much larger.

The research as a whole found: The amount of clinical and demographic metadata varied by source and participant and was provided uncurated.

The CDR3 runs 17 residues from the cysteine to the phenylalanine. The entry retains the CDR3 DNA only, 51 bases that are in frame from base 1. The germline V gene gives CDR1 as SGHDT and CDR2 as YYEEEE. V sheds 2 bases and J sheds 2 bases, leaving 20 bases between their ends. The chain joins TRBV5-6 to TRBJ2-7; the D gene is perhaps TRBD2, on 5 matching bases. The sample consisted of peripheral blood. The receptor was derived from a woman aged 65 to 85 with acute or convalescent COVID-19. CDR3 region: CASSFVGMTGLTYEQYF. The DNA is as follows: TGTGCCAGCAGCTTTGTCGGTATGACGGGATTGACCTACGAGCAGTACTTC.